This T cell receptor (beta chain) was sequenced for a study of early stage breast cancer tumors. As for the study in general: Most invasive tumors, about 70% of the 16, were ER+/PR+/HER2-. Average read coverage per sample was roughly 9.1-fold.

Some clones are missing from TCRdb's copy, which holds only in-frame ones; the method was immunoSEQ multiplex PCR. The sample records roughly 48,000 clones, around 83% being singletons. With respect to this clone: Its target is not known.

The study, taken as a whole, reports: In about 90% of the 16 patients, blood comparison separated tumor from normal breast.

Germline V lookup: CDR1 SGDLS, CDR2 YYNGEE. The CDR3 has 15 residues. V shed 1 base and J shed 6 bases, with 13 bases lying between them. Input material: blood. The sequence came from a person between 50 and 60 years old with breast cancer. This sequence joins TRBV9 and TRBJ1-4; D may be TRBD1 (6 bases). The CDR3 nucleotides are TGTGCCAGCAGCGTACAGGGGCGATCTCATGAAAAACTGTTTTTT. Its protein product is CASSVQGRSHEKLFF.